These 13 T cell receptor beta chains were all obtained from the same sample, sequenced in a study of blood T cell repertoires in COVID-19. Method: immunoSEQ multiplex PCR; TCRdb's copy keeps in-frame clones and lacks some. The table lists 300,000 to 400,000 clones, roughly 90% of them singletons. The sequenced sample consisted of peripheral blood. These TCRs come from a woman aged 45-59 years with active or convalescent COVID-19.

The sample holds one count of this clone. This chain uses TRBV7-2 with TRBJ2-1, with TRBD2 as a possible D gene (6 bases). The CDR3 has 16 amino acids. Trimming shortened V by 0 bases and J by 4 bases, and 13 bases separated the two germline ends. From germline, CDR1 is SGHTA and CDR2 FQGNSA. Here the CDR3 reads CASSLAVGGIYNEQFF. Here the CDR3 DNA reads TGTGCCAGCAGCTTAGCTGTCGGGGGAATTTACAATGAGCAGTTCTTC.

V and J are TRBV29-1 and TRBJ2-7; TRBD1 matches at 12 bases. The CDR3 length is 12 residues. CDR1 SQVTM and CDR2 ANQGSEA come from the germline V gene. V shed 7 bases, J shed 5 bases, and the junction held 3 bases outside the gene matches. The CDR3 sequence: CSAGQGAHEQYF. Written as DNA, the CDR3 is TGCAGCGCGGGACAGGGGGCCCACGAGCAGTACTTC.

V gene TRBV6-2 or TRBV6-3 combines with J gene TRBJ1-4; D call uncertain. Germline values: CDR1 MNHEY, CDR2 SVGEGT. V shed 6 bases and J shed 7 bases, with 9 bases lying between them. The CDR3 sequence is 12 residues long. The DNA for the CDR3 is TGTGCCAGCAGCCGTTCAGGTGAAAAACTGTTTTTT. Translated, it gives CASSRSGEKLFF.

The chain employs TRBV29-1 and TRBJ2-3, with 7 bases that match TRBD2. The CDR3 covers 14 residues. In germline, CDR1 is SQVTM, CDR2 ANQGSEA. With V trimmed by 3 bases and J by 5 bases, 8 bases remained unmatched. CDR3 sequence: CSVEGEGRRDTQYF. The CDR3 region has the DNA TGCAGCGTTGAGGGGGAGGGCCGTCGAGATACGCAGTATTTT.

The chain recombines TRBV25-1 with TRBJ2-7, with TRBD1 matching over 7 bases. After removal of 8 bases from V and 2 bases from J, the junction contained 12 bases not matched to a gene. The germline gives CDR1 MGHDK, CDR2 SYGVNS. The CDR3 totals 15 residues. The CDR3 region is CASSDDRDFPYEQYF. Written as DNA, the CDR3 is TGTGCCAGCTCCGACGACAGGGATTTTCCCTACGAGCAGTACTTC.

This chain uses TRBV7-8 with TRBJ1-1; a weak D match, TRBD1 (6 bases). Trimming left V 1 base short and J 0 bases short, with 6 bases between. Germline V lookup: CDR1 SGHVS, CDR2 FQNEAQ. The CDR3 length is 14 residues. The CDR3 sequence is CASSLEGVNTEAFF. The CDR3 nucleotides read TGTGCCAGCAGCTTAGAGGGGGTGAACACTGAAGCTTTCTTT.

This clone has a handful of counts. This sequence joins TRBV30 and TRBJ1-1, with D perhaps TRBD1 (6 bases). Between the trimmed V and J ends, which lost 8 bases and 5 bases, there was a span of 12 bases. The CDR3 consists of 11 residues. Germline-derived CDR1 and CDR2 are GTSNPN and SVGIG (reference sequence). The CDR3 protein is CAGNRETEAFF. The CDR3 DNA reads as TGTGCCGGTAACAGGGAAACTGAAGCTTTCTTT.

The chain is built from TRBV7-2 and TRBJ1-1; unclear D gene. Germline CDR1 is SGHTA and CDR2 is FQGNSA. The V gene lost 2 bases and the J gene lost 4 bases, with 8 bases spanning the gap. This CDR3 region has 13 residues. CDR3: CASSLPSVTEAFF. In DNA, the CDR3 is TGTGCCAGCAGCTTACCATCAGTCACTGAAGCTTTCTTT.

The chain carries TRBV18 and TRBJ1-2, with TRBD1 as a possible D gene (6 bases). V lost 5 bases to trimming and J lost 8 bases, with 15 bases between them. This CDR3 spans 13 amino acids. The germline V gene encodes CDR1 KGHSH and CDR2 LQKENI. DNA of the CDR3: TGTGCCAGCTCAACGGCTCCTAGGGGGGGCTACACCTTC. As protein: CASSTAPRGGYTF.

The chain carries TRBV7-9 and TRBJ1-2; possibly TRBD1 for D (5 bases). The V and J ends lost 5 bases and 1 base respectively, with 8 bases between them. This CDR3 spans 13 amino acids. Germline V gene data show CDR1 as SEHNR and CDR2 as FQNEAQ (reference sequence). The CDR3 bases are TGTGCCAGCAGCATGGGACTTAACTATGGCTACACCTTC. It yields the protein CASSMGLNYGYTF.

This clone has a single count. The rearrangement joins TRBV6-5 to TRBJ1-1; tentatively, D is TRBD1 (5 bases). CDR3 length equals 14 residues. CDR1 is MNHEY and CDR2 is SVGAGI in the germline V gene. Trimming removed 0 bases from V and 4 bases from J, with 9 bases in between. CDR3 in DNA: TGTGCCAGCAGTTACTCAGGACAAACCACTGAAGCTTTCTTT. Amino acids: CASSYSGQTTEAFF.

The genes are TRBV7-2 and TRBJ1-5; the D is unclear. The V end lost 1 base, the J end lost 0 bases, and 7 bases lay between the germline ends. The CDR3 is 15 residues long. Germline V lookup: CDR1 SGHTA, CDR2 FQGNSA. CDR3 nucleotides: TGTGCCAGCAGCTTAGTTGCGGTTAGCAATCAGCCCCAGCATTTT. Amino acids: CASSLVAVSNQPQHF.

V gene TRBV11-1 combines with J gene TRBJ2-3, with D unclear. CDR1 is SGHAT, CDR2 FQDESV, per germline (reference sequence). Trimming pared 4 bases from V and 1 base from J, leaving 9 bases between. The CDR3 consists of 14 residues. In nucleotides, the CDR3 is TGTGCCAGCAGCTCCAGGATGGGCACAGATACGCAGTATTTT. Its protein product is CASSSRMGTDTQYF.